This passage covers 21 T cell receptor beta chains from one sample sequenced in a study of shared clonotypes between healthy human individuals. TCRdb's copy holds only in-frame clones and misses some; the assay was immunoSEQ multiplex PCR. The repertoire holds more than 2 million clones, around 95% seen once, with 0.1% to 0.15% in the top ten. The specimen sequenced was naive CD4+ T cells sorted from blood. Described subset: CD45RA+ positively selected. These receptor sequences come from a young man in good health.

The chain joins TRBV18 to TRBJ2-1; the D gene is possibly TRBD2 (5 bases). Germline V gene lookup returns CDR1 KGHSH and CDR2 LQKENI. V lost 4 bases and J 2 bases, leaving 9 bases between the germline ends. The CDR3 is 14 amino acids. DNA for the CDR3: TGTGCCAGCTCACAGGGAGACCCCTACAATGAGCAGTTCTTC. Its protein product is CASSQGDPYNEQFF. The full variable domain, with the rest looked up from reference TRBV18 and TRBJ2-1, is NAGVMQNPRHLVRRRGQEARLRCSPMKGHSHVYWYRQLPEEGLKFMVYLQKENIIDESGMPKERFSAEFPKEGPSILRIQQVVRGDSAAYFCASSQGDPYNEQFFGPGTRLTVL.

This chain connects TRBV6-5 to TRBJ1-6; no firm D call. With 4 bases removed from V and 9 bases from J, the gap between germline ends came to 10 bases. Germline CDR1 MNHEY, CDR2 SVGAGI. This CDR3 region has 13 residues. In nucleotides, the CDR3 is TGTGCCAGCAGTTTTTTAGAGGTTTCACCCCTCCACTTT. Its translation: CASSFLEVSPLHF.

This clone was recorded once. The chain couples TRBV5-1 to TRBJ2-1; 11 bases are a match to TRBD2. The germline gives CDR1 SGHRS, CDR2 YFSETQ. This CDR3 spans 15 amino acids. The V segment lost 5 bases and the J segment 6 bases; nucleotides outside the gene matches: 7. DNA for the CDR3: TGCGCCAGCAGAATAACTAGCGGGAGCTCCAATGAGCAGTTCTTC. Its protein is CASRITSGSSNEQFF.

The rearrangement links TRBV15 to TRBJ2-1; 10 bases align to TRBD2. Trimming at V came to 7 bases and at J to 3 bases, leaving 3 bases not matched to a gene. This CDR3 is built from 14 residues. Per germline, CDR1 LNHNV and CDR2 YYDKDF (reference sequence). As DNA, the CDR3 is TGTGCCACCAAGCGGGGGGGCCGCTACAATGAGCAGTTCTTC. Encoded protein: CATKRGGRYNEQFF. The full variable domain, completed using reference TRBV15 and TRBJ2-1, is DAMVIQNPRYQVTQFGKPVTLSCSQTLNHNVMYWYQQKSSQAPKLLFHYYDKDFNNEADTPDNFQSRRPNTSFCFLDIRSPGLGDTAMYLCATKRGGRYNEQFFGPGTRLTVL.

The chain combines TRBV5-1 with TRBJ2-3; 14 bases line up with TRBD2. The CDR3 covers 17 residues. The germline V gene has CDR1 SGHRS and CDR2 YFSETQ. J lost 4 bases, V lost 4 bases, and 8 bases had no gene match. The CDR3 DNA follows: TGCGCCAGCAGCCTGGGAGGGACTAGCGGGAGCTCAGATACGCAGTATTTT. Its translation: CASSLGGTSGSSDTQYF.

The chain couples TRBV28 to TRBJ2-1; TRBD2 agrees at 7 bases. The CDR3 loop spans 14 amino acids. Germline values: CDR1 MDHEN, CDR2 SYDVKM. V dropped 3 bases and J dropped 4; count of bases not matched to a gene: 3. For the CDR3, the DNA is TGTGCCAGCAGTTTTGACGGGGGGTACAATGAGCAGTTCTTC. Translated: CASSFDGGYNEQFF.

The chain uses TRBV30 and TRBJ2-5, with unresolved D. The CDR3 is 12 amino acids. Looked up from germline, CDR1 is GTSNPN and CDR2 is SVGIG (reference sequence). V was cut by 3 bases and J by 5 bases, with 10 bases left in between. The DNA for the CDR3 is TGTGCCTGGAGGGCTAATGGGGAGACCCAGTACTTC. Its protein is CAWRANGETQYF.

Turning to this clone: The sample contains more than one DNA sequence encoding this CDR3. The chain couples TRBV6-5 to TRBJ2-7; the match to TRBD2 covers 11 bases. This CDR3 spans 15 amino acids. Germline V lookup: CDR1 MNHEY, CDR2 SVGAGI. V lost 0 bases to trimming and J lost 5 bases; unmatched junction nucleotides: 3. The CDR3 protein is CASSYSSGRVNEQYF. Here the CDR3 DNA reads TGTGCCAGCAGTTACTCTAGCGGGAGGGTCAACGAGCAGTACTTC.

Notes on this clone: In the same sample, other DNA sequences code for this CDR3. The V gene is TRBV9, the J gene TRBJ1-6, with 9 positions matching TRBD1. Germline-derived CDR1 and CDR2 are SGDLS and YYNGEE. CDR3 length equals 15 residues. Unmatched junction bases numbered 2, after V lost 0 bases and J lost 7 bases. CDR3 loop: CASSVEGTGNSPLHF. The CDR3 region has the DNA TGTGCCAGCAGCGTAGAGGGGACAGGGAATTCACCCCTCCACTTT.

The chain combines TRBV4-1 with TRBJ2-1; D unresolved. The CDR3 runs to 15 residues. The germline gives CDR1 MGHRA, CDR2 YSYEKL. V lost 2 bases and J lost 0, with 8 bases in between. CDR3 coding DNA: TGCGCCAGCAGCCAAAGTAGTAGCTCCTACAATGAGCAGTTCTTC. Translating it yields CASSQSSSSYNEQFF.

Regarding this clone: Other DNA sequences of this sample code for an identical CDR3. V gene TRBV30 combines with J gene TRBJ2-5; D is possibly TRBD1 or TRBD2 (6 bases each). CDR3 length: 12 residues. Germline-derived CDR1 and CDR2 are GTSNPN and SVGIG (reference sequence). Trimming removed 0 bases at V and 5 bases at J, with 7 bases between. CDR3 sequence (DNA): TGTGCCTGGAGTGTAGGGGGGGAGACCCAGTACTTC. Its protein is CAWSVGGETQYF.

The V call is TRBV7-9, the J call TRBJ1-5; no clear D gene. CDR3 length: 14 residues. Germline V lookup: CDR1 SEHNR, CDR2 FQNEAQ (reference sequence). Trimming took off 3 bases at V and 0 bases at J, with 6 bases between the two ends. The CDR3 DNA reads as TGTGCCAGCAGCTTCGAAAATAGCAATCAGCCCCAGCATTTT. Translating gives CASSFENSNQPQHF. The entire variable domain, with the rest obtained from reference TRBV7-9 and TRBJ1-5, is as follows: DTGVSQNPRHKITKRGQNVTFRCDPISEHNRLYWYRQTLGQGPEFLTYFQNEAQLEKSRLLSDRFSAERPKGSFSTLEIQRTEQGDSAMYLCASSFENSNQPQHFGDGTRLSIL.

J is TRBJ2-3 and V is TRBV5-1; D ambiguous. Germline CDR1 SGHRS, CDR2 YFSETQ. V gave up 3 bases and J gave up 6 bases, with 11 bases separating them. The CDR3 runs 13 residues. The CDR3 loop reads CASSSTEGDTQYF. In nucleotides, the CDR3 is TGCGCCAGCAGCTCGACGGAAGGGGATACGCAGTATTTT.

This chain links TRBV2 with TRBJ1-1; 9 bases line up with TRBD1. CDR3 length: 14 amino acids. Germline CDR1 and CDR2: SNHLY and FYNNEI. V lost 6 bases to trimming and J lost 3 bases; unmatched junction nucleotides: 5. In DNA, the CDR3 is TGTGCCAGCAGGAGCGGACAGGGGCACACTGAAGCTTTCTTT. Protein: CASRSGQGHTEAFF.

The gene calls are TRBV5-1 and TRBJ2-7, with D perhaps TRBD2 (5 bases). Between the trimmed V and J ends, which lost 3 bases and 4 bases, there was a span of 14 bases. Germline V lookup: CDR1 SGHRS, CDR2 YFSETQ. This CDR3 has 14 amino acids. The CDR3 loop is CASSSDGMGYEQYF. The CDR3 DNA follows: TGCGCCAGCAGCTCGGACGGGATGGGGTACGAGCAGTACTTC.

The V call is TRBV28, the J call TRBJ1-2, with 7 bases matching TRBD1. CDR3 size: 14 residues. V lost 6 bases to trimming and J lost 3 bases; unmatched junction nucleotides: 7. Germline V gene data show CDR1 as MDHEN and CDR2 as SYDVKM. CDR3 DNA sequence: TGTGCCAGCAGGGCCGGACAGGCGTACTATGGCTACACCTTC. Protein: CASRAGQAYYGYTF.

Here the CDR3 DNA reads TGTGCCAGCAGCTTAGAGACAGGACGATTAGAAGCTTTCTTT. As protein: CASSLETGRLEAFF. V and J are TRBV7-9 and TRBJ1-1; TRBD1 is a possible D gene (6 bases). The CDR3 runs 14 residues. Per the germline V gene, CDR1 is SEHNR and CDR2 is FQNEAQ (reference sequence). The V end lost 1 base, the J end lost 8 bases, and 14 bases lay between the germline ends.

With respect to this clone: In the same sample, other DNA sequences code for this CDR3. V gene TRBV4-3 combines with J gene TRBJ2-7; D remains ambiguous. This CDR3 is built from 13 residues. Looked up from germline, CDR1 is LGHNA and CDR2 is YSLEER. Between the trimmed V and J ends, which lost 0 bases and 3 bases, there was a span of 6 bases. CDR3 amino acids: CASSQDWGYEQYF. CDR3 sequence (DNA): TGCGCCAGCAGCCAAGACTGGGGCTACGAGCAGTACTTC.

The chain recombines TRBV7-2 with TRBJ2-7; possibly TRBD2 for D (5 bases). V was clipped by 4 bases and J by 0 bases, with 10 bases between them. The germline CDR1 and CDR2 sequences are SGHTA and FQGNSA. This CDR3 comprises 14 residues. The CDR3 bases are TGTGCCAGCAGCTCGCAAGCGGACTCCTACGAGCAGTACTTC. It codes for CASSSQADSYEQYF.

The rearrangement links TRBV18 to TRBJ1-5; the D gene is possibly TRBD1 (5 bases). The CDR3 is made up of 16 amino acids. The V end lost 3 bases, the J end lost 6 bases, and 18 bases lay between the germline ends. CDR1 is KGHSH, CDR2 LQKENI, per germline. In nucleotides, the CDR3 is TGTGCCAGCTCACCCTTGGGACCTCAGGGAGTTCAGCCCCAGCATTTT. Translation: CASSPLGPQGVQPQHF.

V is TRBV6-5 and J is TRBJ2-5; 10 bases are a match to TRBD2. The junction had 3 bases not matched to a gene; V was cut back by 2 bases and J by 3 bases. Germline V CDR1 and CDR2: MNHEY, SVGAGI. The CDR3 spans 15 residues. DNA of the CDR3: TGTGCCAGCAGTTACGCCCTAGCGGGGGAAGAGACCCAGTACTTC. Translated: CASSYALAGEETQYF.